This T cell receptor (beta chain) was sequenced for a study of cytomegalovirus exposure and HLA in healthy donors. Study-wide points: Among the sequence variants, a highly shared cluster was likely an artifact of sequencing. Many donors shared some public TCRs, even though most TCR sequences were rare.

The CDR3 totals 13 residues. Germline V gene data show CDR1 as MNHEY and CDR2 as SMNVEV (reference sequence). The V end lost 5 bases, the J end lost 7 bases, and 14 bases lay between the germline ends. Worth noting for this clone: The antigen remains undetermined.

This PCR relied on a set of 60 Vbeta primers and 13 Jbeta primers. Using immunoSEQ multiplex PCR, the repertoire was profiled, and TCRdb retains in-frame clones only, with some absent. The sample holds about 160,000 clones, 87% seen once. The sequencing sample was made of PBMCs. The V and J genes are TRBV27 and TRBJ2-5, with D perhaps matching TRBD1 (6 bases). The receptor comes from a woman in her twenties or thirties in good health and CMV-seronegative. The CDR3 is CASSRQGQWTQYF. Here the CDR3 DNA reads TGTGCCAGCAGTCGCCAGGGGCAATGGACCCAGTACTTC.